Listed below are T cell receptor beta chains from one sample, sequenced in a study of blood T cell repertoires in COVID-19. The assay was immunoSEQ multiplex PCR, and TCRdb's table has in-frame clones only and misses some. Found here are fewer than 110,000 clones, about 89% of them singletons; the top ten hold roughly 4.6%. Sequenced sample: peripheral blood. All receptors derive from a man between 40 and 49 years old with active or convalescent COVID-19. CDR3s include the opening cysteine and the closing phenylalanine or tryptophan. Fields, in order: V gene, clone size, J gene, D gene, CDR3 protein, CDR3 DNA. D genes are given only for firm matches. Clone size is stated in some rows and not others, as once, few, many or a class when expanded.

V gene: TRBV18; clone size: few; J gene: TRBJ2-5; D gene: TRBD1; CDR3 protein: CASSRDSKETQYF; CDR3 DNA: TGTGCCAGCTCACGGGACAGCAAAGAGACCCAGTACTTC
V gene: TRBV27; clone size: NA; J gene: TRBJ2-5; D gene: NA; CDR3 protein: CASSPSSQEETQYF; CDR3 DNA: TGTGCCAGCAGTCCATCGAGCCAGGAAGAGACCCAGTACTTC
V gene: TRBV28; clone size: NA; J gene: TRBJ2-5; D gene: TRBD2; CDR3 protein: CASSLRLAGGQETQYF; CDR3 DNA: TGTGCCAGCAGTCTCAGACTAGCGGGAGGGCAAGAGACCCAGTACTTC
V gene: TRBV20-1; clone size: NA; J gene: TRBJ1-1; D gene: NA; CDR3 protein: CSASLPAGGTEAFF; CDR3 DNA: TGCAGTGCTAGTCTCCCGGCCGGGGGCACTGAAGCTTTCTTT
V gene: TRBV9; clone size: NA; J gene: TRBJ1-1; D gene: NA; CDR3 protein: CASSVTENTEAFF; CDR3 DNA: TGTGCCAGCAGCGTGACAGAGAACACTGAAGCTTTCTTT
V gene: TRBV5-6; clone size: NA; J gene: TRBJ2-2; D gene: TRBD2; CDR3 protein: CASSLTERETGELFF; CDR3 DNA: TGTGCCAGCAGCTTGACTGAGCGGGAGACCGGGGAGCTGTTTTTT
V gene: TRBV6-6; clone size: NA; J gene: TRBJ1-5; D gene: NA; CDR3 protein: CASRPPQGQPQHF; CDR3 DNA: TGTGCCAGCAGGCCCCCACAGGGCCAGCCCCAGCATTTT
V gene: TRBV5-1; clone size: NA; J gene: TRBJ1-6; D gene: TRBD1; CDR3 protein: CASSGTGTIGSPLHF; CDR3 DNA: TGCGCCAGTTCCGGGACAGGGACGATCGGGTCACCCCTCCACTTT
V gene: TRBV7-2; clone size: NA; J gene: TRBJ1-2; D gene: TRBD1; CDR3 protein: CASSPGQGDYGYTF; CDR3 DNA: TGTGCCAGCAGCCCAGGACAGGGAGACTATGGCTACACCTTC
V gene: TRBV7-2; clone size: NA; J gene: TRBJ1-1; D gene: NA; CDR3 protein: CASSLEGRTEAFF; CDR3 DNA: TGTGCCAGCAGCTTAGAGGGGAGGACTGAAGCTTTCTTT
V gene: TRBV18; clone size: NA; J gene: TRBJ2-1; D gene: TRBD2; CDR3 protein: CASSPTGWEGNEQFF; CDR3 DNA: TGTGCCAGCTCACCTACCGGGTGGGAGGGTAATGAGCAGTTCTTC
V gene: TRBV24-1; clone size: NA; J gene: TRBJ2-7; D gene: NA; CDR3 protein: CATSAGPFYEQYF; CDR3 DNA: TGTGCCACCAGCGCGGGACCCTTTTACGAGCAGTACTTC
V gene: TRBV7-9; clone size: NA; J gene: TRBJ2-1; D gene: NA; CDR3 protein: CASSPDTGVDEQFF; CDR3 DNA: TGTGCCAGCAGCCCAGACACGGGAGTGGATGAGCAGTTCTTC
V gene: TRBV7-9; clone size: NA; J gene: TRBJ1-1; D gene: NA; CDR3 protein: CASSLTGVNTEAFF; CDR3 DNA: TGTGCCAGCAGCTTAACGGGGGTGAACACTGAAGCTTTCTTT
V gene: TRBV19; clone size: NA; J gene: TRBJ1-1; D gene: NA; CDR3 protein: CASSANGNTEAFF; CDR3 DNA: TGTGCCAGTAGTGCAAACGGGAACACTGAAGCTTTCTTT
V gene: TRBV28; clone size: NA; J gene: TRBJ1-2; D gene: TRBD1; CDR3 protein: CASTGGDFYGYTF; CDR3 DNA: TGTGCCAGCACAGGGGGTGATTTCTATGGCTACACCTTC
V gene: TRBV5-5; clone size: NA; J gene: TRBJ1-1; D gene: NA; CDR3 protein: CASSPSRGVFNTEAFF; CDR3 DNA: TGTGCCAGCAGCCCCTCCAGGGGAGTCTTTAACACTGAAGCTTTCTTT
V gene: TRBV19; clone size: once; J gene: TRBJ2-3; D gene: TRBD1; CDR3 protein: CASSLRTGGTDTQYF; CDR3 DNA: TGTGCCAGTAGTCTCCGGACAGGAGGCACAGATACGCAGTATTTT
V gene: TRBV6-2/TRBV6-3; clone size: few; J gene: TRBJ2-1; D gene: TRBD2; CDR3 protein: CASSGRLAYEQFF; CDR3 DNA: TGTGCCAGCAGTGGTAGACTAGCGTATGAGCAGTTCTTC
V gene: TRBV4-3; clone size: NA; J gene: TRBJ1-2; D gene: TRBD1; CDR3 protein: CASSPPPGQGAGGYTF; CDR3 DNA: TGCGCCAGCAGCCCACCTCCGGGACAGGGGGCGGGTGGCTACACCTTC
V gene: TRBV19; clone size: NA; J gene: TRBJ2-1; D gene: TRBD2; CDR3 protein: CASSLKTSGPGNEQFF; CDR3 DNA: TGTGCCAGTAGTCTAAAGACTAGCGGCCCAGGGAATGAGCAGTTCTTC
V gene: TRBV7-8; clone size: NA; J gene: TRBJ2-2; D gene: NA; CDR3 protein: CASRPQVTGELFF; CDR3 DNA: TGTGCCAGCAGACCGCAGGTTACCGGGGAGCTGTTTTTT
V gene: TRBV29-1; clone size: NA; J gene: TRBJ2-7; D gene: NA; CDR3 protein: CSVEAGPSYEQYF; CDR3 DNA: TGCAGCGTTGAAGCTGGGCCCTCCTACGAGCAGTACTTC
V gene: TRBV4-1; clone size: NA; J gene: TRBJ1-4; D gene: NA; CDR3 protein: CASGPRGRINEKLFF; CDR3 DNA: TGCGCCAGCGGCCCTAGAGGGCGGATTAATGAAAAACTGTTTTTT
V gene: TRBV27; clone size: few; J gene: TRBJ2-5; D gene: NA; CDR3 protein: CASSLSSKQETQYF; CDR3 DNA: TGTGCCAGCAGTTTATCGAGCAAACAAGAGACCCAGTACTTC
V gene: TRBV7-9; clone size: NA; J gene: TRBJ1-1; D gene: NA; CDR3 protein: CASSLSGPRAGAFF; CDR3 DNA: TGTGCCAGCAGCTTATCCGGGCCCAGGGCTGGAGCTTTCTTT